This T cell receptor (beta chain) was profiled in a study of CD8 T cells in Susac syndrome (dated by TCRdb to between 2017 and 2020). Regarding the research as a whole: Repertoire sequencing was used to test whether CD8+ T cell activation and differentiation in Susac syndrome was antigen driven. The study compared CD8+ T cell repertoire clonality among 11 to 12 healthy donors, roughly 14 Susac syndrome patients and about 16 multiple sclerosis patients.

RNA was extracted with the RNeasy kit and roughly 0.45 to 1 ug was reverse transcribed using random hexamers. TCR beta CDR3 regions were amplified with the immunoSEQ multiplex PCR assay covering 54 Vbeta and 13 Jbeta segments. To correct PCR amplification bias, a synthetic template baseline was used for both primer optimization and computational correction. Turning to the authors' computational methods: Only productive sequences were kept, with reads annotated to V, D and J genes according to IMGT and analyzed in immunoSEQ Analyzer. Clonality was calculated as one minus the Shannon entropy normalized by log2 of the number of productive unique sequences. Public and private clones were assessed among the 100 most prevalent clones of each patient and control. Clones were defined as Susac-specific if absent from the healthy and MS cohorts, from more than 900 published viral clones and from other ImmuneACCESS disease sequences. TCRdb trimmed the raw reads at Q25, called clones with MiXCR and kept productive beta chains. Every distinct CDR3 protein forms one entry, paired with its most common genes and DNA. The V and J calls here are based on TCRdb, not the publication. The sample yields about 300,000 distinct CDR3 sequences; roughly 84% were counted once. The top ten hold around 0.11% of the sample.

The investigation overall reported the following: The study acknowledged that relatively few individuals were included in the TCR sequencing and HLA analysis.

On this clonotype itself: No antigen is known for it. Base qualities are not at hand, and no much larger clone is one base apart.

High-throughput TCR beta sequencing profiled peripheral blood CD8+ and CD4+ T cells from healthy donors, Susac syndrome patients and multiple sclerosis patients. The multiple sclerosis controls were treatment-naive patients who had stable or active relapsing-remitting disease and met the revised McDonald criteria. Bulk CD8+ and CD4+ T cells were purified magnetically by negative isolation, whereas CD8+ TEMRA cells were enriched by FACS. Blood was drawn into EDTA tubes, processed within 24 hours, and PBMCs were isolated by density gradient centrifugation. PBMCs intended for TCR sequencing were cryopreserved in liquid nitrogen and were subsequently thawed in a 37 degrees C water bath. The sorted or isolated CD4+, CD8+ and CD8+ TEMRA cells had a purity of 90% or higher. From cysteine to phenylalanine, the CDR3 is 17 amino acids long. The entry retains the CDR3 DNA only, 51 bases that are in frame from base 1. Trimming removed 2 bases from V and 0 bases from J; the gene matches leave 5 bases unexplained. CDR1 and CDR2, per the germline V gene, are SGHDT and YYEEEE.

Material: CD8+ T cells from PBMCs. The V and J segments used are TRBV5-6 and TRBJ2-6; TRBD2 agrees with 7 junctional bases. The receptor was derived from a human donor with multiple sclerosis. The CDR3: CASSFVSGDSGANVLTF. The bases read TGTGCCAGCAGCTTTGTCAGCGGGGACTCTGGGGCCAACGTCCTGACTTTC.